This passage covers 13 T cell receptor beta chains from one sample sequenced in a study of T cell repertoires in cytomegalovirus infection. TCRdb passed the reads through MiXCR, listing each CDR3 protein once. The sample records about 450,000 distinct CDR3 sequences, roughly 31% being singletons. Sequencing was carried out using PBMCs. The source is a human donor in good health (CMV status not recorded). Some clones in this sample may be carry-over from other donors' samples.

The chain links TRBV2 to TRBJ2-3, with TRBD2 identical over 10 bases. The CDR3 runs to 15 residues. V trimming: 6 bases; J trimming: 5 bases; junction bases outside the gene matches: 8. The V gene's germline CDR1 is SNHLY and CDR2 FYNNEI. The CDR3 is CASSLGTSEEDTQYF. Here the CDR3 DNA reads TGTGCCAGCAGCTTAGGGACTAGCGAGGAAGATACGCAGTATTTT.

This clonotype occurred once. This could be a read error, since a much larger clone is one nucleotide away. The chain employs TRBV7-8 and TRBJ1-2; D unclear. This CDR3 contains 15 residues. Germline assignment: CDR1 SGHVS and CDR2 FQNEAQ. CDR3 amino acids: CASSPSRTEFYVYTF. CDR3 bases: TGTGCCAGCAGCCCCTCTAGGACGGAATTCTATGTCTACACCTTC. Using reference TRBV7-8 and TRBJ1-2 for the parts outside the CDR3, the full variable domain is GAGVSQSPRYKVAKRGQDVALRCDPISGHVSLFWYQQALGQGPEFLTYFQNEAQLDKSGLPSDRFFAERPEGSVSTLKIQRTQQEDSAVYLCASSPSRTEFYVYTFGSGTRLTVV.

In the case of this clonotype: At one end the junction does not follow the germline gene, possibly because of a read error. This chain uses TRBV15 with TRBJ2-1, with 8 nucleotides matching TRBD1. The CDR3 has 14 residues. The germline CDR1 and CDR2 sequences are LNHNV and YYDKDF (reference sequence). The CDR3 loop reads CATSSLSVADRGVF. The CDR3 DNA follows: TGTGCCACCAGCAGCCTGTCAGTGGCAGACAGGGGAGTTTTC.

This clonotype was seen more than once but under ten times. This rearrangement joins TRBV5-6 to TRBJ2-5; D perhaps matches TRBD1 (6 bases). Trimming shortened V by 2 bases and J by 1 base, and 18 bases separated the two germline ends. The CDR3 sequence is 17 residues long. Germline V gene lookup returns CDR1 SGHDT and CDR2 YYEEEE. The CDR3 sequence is CASSFRSPGGLQETQYF. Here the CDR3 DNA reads TGTGCCAGCAGCTTTCGGTCCCCTGGGGGCCTCCAAGAGACCCAGTACTTC.

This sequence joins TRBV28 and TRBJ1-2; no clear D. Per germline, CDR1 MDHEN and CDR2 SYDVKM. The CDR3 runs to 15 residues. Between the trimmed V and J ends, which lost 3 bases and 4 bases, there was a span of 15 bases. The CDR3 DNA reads TGTGCCAGCAGTTTGGTTCGGGGAAGCGGCTATGGCTACACCTTC. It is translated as CASSLVRGSGYGYTF.

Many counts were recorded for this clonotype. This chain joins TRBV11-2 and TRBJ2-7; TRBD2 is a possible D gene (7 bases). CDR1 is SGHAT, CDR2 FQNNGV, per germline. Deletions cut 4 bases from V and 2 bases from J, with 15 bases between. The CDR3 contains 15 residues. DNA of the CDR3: TGTGCCAGCAGCTGGGGGCGGGGGCCCCCCTACGAGCAGTACTTC. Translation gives CASSWGRGPPYEQYF.

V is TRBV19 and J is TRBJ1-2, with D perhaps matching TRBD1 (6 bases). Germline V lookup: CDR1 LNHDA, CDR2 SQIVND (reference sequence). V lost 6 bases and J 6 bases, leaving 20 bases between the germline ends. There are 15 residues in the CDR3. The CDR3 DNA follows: TGTGCCAGTAGCAGAGACAGGCCTAGAGGTCATGGCTACACCTTC. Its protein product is CASSRDRPRGHGYTF. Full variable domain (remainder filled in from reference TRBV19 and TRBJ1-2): DGGITQSPKYLFRKEGQNVTLSCEQNLNHDAMYWYRQDPGQGLRLIYYSQIVNDFQKGDIAEGYSVSREKKESFPLTVTSAQKNPTAFYLCASSRDRPRGHGYTFGSGTRLTVV.

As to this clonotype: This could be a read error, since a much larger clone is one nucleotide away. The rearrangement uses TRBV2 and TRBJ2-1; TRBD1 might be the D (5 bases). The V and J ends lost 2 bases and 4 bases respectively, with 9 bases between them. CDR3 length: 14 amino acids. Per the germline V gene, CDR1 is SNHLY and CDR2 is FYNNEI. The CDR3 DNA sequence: TGTGCCAGCAGTGAAAGGGGATTTTACAATGAGCAGTTCTTC. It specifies CASSERGFYNEQFF. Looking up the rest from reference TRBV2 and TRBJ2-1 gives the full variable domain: EPEVTQTPSHQVTQMGQEVILRCVPISNHLYFYWYRQILGQKVEFLVSFYNNEISEKSEIFDDQFSVERPDGSNFTLKIRSTKLEDSAMYFCASSERGFYNEQFFGPGTRLTVL.

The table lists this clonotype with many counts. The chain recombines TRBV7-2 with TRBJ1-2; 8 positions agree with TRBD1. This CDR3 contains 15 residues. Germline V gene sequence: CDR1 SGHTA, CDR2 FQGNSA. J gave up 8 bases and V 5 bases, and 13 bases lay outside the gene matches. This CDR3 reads CASSTTSGTGGGYTF. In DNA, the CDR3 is TGTGCCAGCAGCACTACCTCCGGGACAGGCGGGGGCTACACCTTC.

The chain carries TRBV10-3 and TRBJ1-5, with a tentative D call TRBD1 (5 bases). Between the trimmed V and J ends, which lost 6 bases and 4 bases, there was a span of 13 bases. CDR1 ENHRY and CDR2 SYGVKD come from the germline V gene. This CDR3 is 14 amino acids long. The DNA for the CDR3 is TGTGCCATCAGGGCCGGAGGGGATAATCAGCCCCAGCATTTT. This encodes CAIRAGGDNQPQHF.

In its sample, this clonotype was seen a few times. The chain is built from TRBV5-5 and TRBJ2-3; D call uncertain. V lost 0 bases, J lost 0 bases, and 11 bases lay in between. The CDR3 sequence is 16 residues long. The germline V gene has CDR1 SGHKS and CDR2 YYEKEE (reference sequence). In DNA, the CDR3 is TGTGCCAGCAGCTTGGCTCCCCCGCCCAGCACAGATACGCAGTATTTT. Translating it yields CASSLAPPPSTDTQYF.

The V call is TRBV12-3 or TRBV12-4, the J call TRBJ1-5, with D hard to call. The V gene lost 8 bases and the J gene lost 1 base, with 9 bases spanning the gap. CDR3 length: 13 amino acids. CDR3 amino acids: CASGGRSNQPQHF. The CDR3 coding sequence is TGTGCCAGCGGAGGCCGGAGCAATCAGCCCCAGCATTTT.

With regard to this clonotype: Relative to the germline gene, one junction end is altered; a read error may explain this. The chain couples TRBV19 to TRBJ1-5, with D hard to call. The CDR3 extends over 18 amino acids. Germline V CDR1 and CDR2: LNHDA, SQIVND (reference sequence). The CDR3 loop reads CDSSTMMVWTYSNQPQHF. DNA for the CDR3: TGTGACAGTAGTACGATGATGGTCTGGACCTATAGCAATCAGCCCCAGCATTTT.